These 19 T cell receptor beta chains were sequenced from one sample in a study of regulatory T cells in long-lasting Graves disease. The time point is: newly diagnosed GD, antithyroid drugs for less than 3 months. The authors made the TCR library using RNA they extracted from PBMCs. Construction of TCR beta libraries relied on iRepertoire HTBI primers and on Arm-PCR targeting CDR3 regions. Via MiXCR, TCRdb re-called the multiplex PCR reads, giving one row per CDR3 protein. Here the sample spans 400,000 to 550,000 distinct CDR3 sequences, less than 20% being singletons. This sample also belongs to another study, concerning T cells in Graves' hyperthyroidism and ophthalmopathy.

This specimen was peripheral blood mononuclear cells (PBMCs), taken at new diagnosis, from a patient treated with antithyroid drugs. Receptor source: a woman between 18 and 29 years old with Graves disease.

This clonotype has a count of ten or more. The chain links TRBV9 to TRBJ1-3, with 7 bases fitting TRBD1. Germline V gene data show CDR1 as SGDLS and CDR2 as YYNGEE. The CDR3 loop spans 16 amino acids. Unmatched junction bases numbered 11, after V lost 4 bases and J lost 4 bases. The CDR3 nucleotides are TGTGCCAGCAGCTCAAGAAGGACAGGTGGAGGAAACACCATATATTTT. Its protein product is CASSSRRTGGGNTIYF. Complete variable domain (other parts from reference TRBV9 and TRBJ1-3): DSGVTQTPKHLITATGQRVTLRCSPRSGDLSVYWYQQSLDQGLQFLIQYYNGEERAKGNILERFSAQQFPDLHSELNLSSLELGDSALYFCASSSRRTGGGNTIYFGEGSWLTVV.

This clonotype was seen many times. J is TRBJ1-2 and V is TRBV12-3 or TRBV12-4, with 7 nucleotides matching TRBD1. The CDR3 length is 16 residues. The V gene end was trimmed by 7 bases and the J gene end by 5 bases; junction bases not matched to a gene: 16. CDR3 residues: CASTRGRDRLTYGYTF. The CDR3 DNA reads as TGTGCCAGCACCCGTGGCCGGGACAGACTAACTTATGGCTACACCTTC.

This clonotype occurred many times. This CDR3 reads CSARTRSSYNEQFF. The CDR3 nucleotides are TGCAGTGCGAGGACTAGGAGCTCCTACAATGAGCAGTTCTTC. The chain links TRBV20-1 to TRBJ2-1; 7 bases align to TRBD2. Germline-derived CDR1 and CDR2 are DFQATT and SNEGSKA (reference sequence). The CDR3 is 14 amino acids. V was clipped by 6 bases and J by 0 bases; unmatched bases: 5.

This clonotype has more than one count but fewer than ten. J is TRBJ2-5 and V is TRBV3-1, with 13 bases matching TRBD2. The CDR3 is 16 residues long. The germline V gene encodes CDR1 LGHDT and CDR2 YNNKEL (reference sequence). V shed 4 bases and J 0 bases; nucleotides not matched to a gene: 2. The CDR3 loop reads CASSRGTSGNQETQYF. In nucleotides, the CDR3 is TGTGCCAGCAGCCGAGGGACTAGCGGGAACCAAGAGACCCAGTACTTC.

The rearrangement joins TRBV29-1 to TRBJ1-1; 7 nucleotides line up with TRBD1. The V gene end was trimmed by 5 bases and the J gene end by 1 base; junction bases not matched to a gene: 13. This CDR3 region has 16 residues. The germline V gene has CDR1 SQVTM and CDR2 ANQGSEA. This CDR3 is CSVFSLGQSKNTEAFF. CDR3 in DNA: TGCAGCGTTTTCTCTTTGGGACAGTCAAAGAACACTGAAGCTTTCTTT.

This clonotype was counted many times. The chain has TRBV2 and TRBJ1-2; no clear D. Germline V gives CDR1 SNHLY, CDR2 FYNNEI. CDR3 size: 14 residues. V lost 3 bases and J 3 bases, leaving 11 bases between the germline ends. The CDR3 sequence is CASSEGLTYYGYTF. DNA of the CDR3: TGTGCCAGCAGTGAGGGTCTTACTTACTATGGCTACACCTTC.

As to this clonotype: A much bigger clone sits one base away, suggesting this may be a read error. The chain employs TRBV18 and TRBJ1-4; D ambiguous. CDR1 is KGHSH, CDR2 LQKENI, per germline. CDR3 length: 14 residues. CDR3: CASSPGLGNEKPFF. The CDR3 DNA reads TGTGCCAGCTCACCAGGGCTGGGGAATGAAAAACCGTTTTTT.

This clonotype was seen repeatedly, ten times or more. The chain recombines TRBV28 with TRBJ1-5; TRBD1 might be the D (5 bases). CDR1 MDHEN and CDR2 SYDVKM come from the germline V gene. V was clipped by 7 bases and J by 7 bases, with 20 bases between them. The CDR3 is made up of 15 amino acids. CDR3 sequence (DNA): TGTGCCAGCAACTACTTGGGCCCAGGGAGACAGCCCCAGCATTTT. Protein product: CASNYLGPGRQPQHF.

The chain joins TRBV20-1 to TRBJ1-4; 7 positions match TRBD1. J lost 8 bases, V lost 4 bases, and 19 bases had no gene match. Germline lookup yields CDR1 DFQATT and CDR2 SNEGSKA (reference sequence). The CDR3 is made up of 17 amino acids. The CDR3 region is CSAKPPRQGGVLEKLFF. The DNA of the CDR3 is TGCAGTGCTAAGCCCCCCCGACAGGGCGGTGTTTTGGAAAAACTGTTTTTT.

Many counts were recorded for this clonotype. V usage is TRBV27 and J usage is TRBJ2-7, with 7 bases that match TRBD2. The V segment lost 3 bases and the J segment 2 bases; nucleotides outside the gene matches: 4. The CDR3 has 14 residues. The germline V gene encodes CDR1 MNHEY and CDR2 SMNVEV (reference sequence). The CDR3 region is CASSFMGGAYEQYF. DNA of the CDR3: TGTGCCAGCAGTTTTATGGGAGGGGCCTACGAGCAGTACTTC.

Regarding this clonotype: Its ends do not fully match the called genes, so a read error is possible. V gene TRBV18 combines with J gene TRBJ2-3, with 8 nucleotides matching TRBD2. Germline loops: CDR1 KGHSH, CDR2 LQKENI. The CDR3 has 16 residues. Written as DNA, the CDR3 is TGTGCCAGCTCACCACCGAACGGGAGGGCCGCGGATACGCGGTATTTT. It is translated as CASSPPNGRAADTRYF.

The table lists this clonotype with many counts. CDR3 DNA: TGCGCCAGCAGCTTCATAGCGGGAGGTAACAATGAGCAGTTCTTC. Residues: CASSFIAGGNNEQFF. The chain couples TRBV5-1 to TRBJ2-1, with TRBD2 identical over 10 bases. CDR3 size: 15 residues. Unmatched junction bases numbered 4, after V lost 2 bases and J lost 5 bases. CDR1 is SGHRS, CDR2 YFSETQ, per germline.

In this sample, this clonotype turned up many times. The chain couples TRBV28 to TRBJ2-4; no clear D. V was cut by 2 bases and J by 5 bases, with 10 bases left in between. CDR1 MDHEN and CDR2 SYDVKM come from the germline V gene. The CDR3 is 14 residues long. The CDR3: CASSLRPNQNIQYF. CDR3 coding DNA: TGTGCCAGCAGTTTAAGGCCCAACCAAAACATTCAGTACTTC.

This clonotype has a single count. The chain is built from TRBV30 and TRBJ1-4, with D perhaps TRBD1 (5 bases). In germline, CDR1 is GTSNPN, CDR2 SVGIG (reference sequence). The CDR3 runs 14 residues. The germline V and J ends were trimmed by 0 bases and 6 bases, with 11 bases remaining between them. CDR3: CAWSVLGGDEKLFF. Here the CDR3 DNA reads TGTGCCTGGAGTGTACTCGGGGGGGATGAAAAACTGTTTTTT. Supplemented by reference TRBV30 and TRBJ1-4, the full variable domain reads SQTIHQWPATLVQPVGSPLSLECTVEGTSNPNLYWYRQAAGRGLQLLFYSVGIGQISSEVPQNLSASRPQDRQFILSSKKLLLSDSGFYLCAWSVLGGDEKLFFGSGTQLSVL.

The table lists this clonotype with many counts. This chain joins TRBV6-5 and TRBJ2-7, with 14 bases identical to TRBD2. The CDR3 runs to 15 residues. Germline lookup yields CDR1 MNHEY and CDR2 SVGAGI. The ends lost 2 bases at V and 5 bases at J; junction bases unmatched: 2. CDR3 amino acids: CASSYTGLAGDEQYF. The CDR3 nucleotides read TGTGCCAGCAGTTACACGGGACTAGCGGGGGACGAGCAGTACTTC.

The gene calls are TRBV24-1 and TRBJ2-6, with D uncertain. Trimming removed 3 bases from V and 0 bases from J, with 8 bases in between. The CDR3 is 16 amino acids. Germline V gene sequence: CDR1 KGHDR, CDR2 SFDVKD. The CDR3 reads CATSDPRNSGANVLTF. Here the CDR3 DNA reads TGTGCCACCAGTGATCCAAGGAACTCTGGGGCCAACGTCCTGACTTTC.

This clonotype was observed many times. The chain joins TRBV18 to TRBJ1-5, with TRBD1 identical over 7 bases. V shed 6 bases, J shed 5 bases, and the junction held 4 bases outside the gene matches. This CDR3 has 13 residues. CDR1 is KGHSH, CDR2 LQKENI, per germline. CDR3: CASSPGGHQPQHF. The CDR3 DNA sequence: TGTGCCAGCTCCCCAGGGGGACATCAGCCCCAGCATTTT.

The chain recombines TRBV28 with TRBJ1-4; unclear D gene. Trimming pared 5 bases from V and 8 bases from J, leaving 15 bases between. The CDR3 runs 14 residues. From germline, CDR1 is MDHEN and CDR2 SYDVKM. The CDR3 sequence is CASSTRHSDEKLFF. The CDR3 DNA sequence: TGTGCCAGCAGTACACGACACTCCGACGAAAAACTGTTTTTT.

This clonotype was observed at least ten times. V gene TRBV11-3 combines with J gene TRBJ2-1; TRBD2 matches 8 bases. Trimming removed 5 bases from V and 2 bases from J; junction bases left unmatched: 5. The CDR3 has 15 amino acids. Germline V lookup: CDR1 SGHNT, CDR2 YENEEA. CDR3 sequence reads: CASSPSGGAYNEQFF. The CDR3 DNA sequence: TGTGCCAGCAGCCCGAGCGGGGGAGCCTACAATGAGCAGTTCTTC.